Listed here are 9 T cell receptor beta chains from one sample, sequenced in a study of cytomegalovirus exposure and HLA in healthy donors. 60 Vbeta and 13 Jbeta primers were used in PCR. This table comes from immunoSEQ multiplex PCR, and its TCRdb copy is limited to in-frame clones, with some not included. The repertoire holds some 100,000 clones, with about three quarters as singletons. Sequencing was performed on PBMCs. The receptors here all came from a male donor in good health and CMV-seropositive.

This clone was seen once. The chain couples TRBV6-5 to TRBJ2-2; TRBD1 might be the D (6 bases). V dropped 6 bases and J dropped 7 bases, with 9 bases sitting between them. CDR1 and CDR2 (germline): MNHEY, SVGAGI. There are 12 residues in the CDR3. CDR3 region: CASSRGVGELFF. Written as DNA, the CDR3 is TGTGCCAGCAGCAGGGGTGTCGGGGAGCTGTTTTTT.

The chain employs TRBV7-2 and TRBJ1-4, with D unclear. V gave up 3 bases and J gave up 2 bases, with 7 bases separating them. This CDR3 contains 14 residues. From germline, CDR1 is SGHTA and CDR2 FQGNSA. CDR3 coding DNA: TGTGCCAGCAGCTTTATACGGACTAATGAAAAACTGTTTTTT. This translates into CASSFIRTNEKLFF. Full variable domain (remainder filled in from reference TRBV7-2 and TRBJ1-4): GAGVSQSPSNKVTEKGKDVELRCDPISGHTALYWYRQSLGQGLEFLIYFQGNSAPDKSGLPSDRFSAERTGGSVSTLTIQRTQQEDSAVYLCASSFIRTNEKLFFGSGTQLSVL.

The gene calls are TRBV5-1 and TRBJ2-3; TRBD1 aligns across 8 bases. Germline V gene sequence: CDR1 SGHRS, CDR2 YFSETQ. With 5 bases clipped from V and 0 bases from J, the junction kept 14 bases outside the gene matches. The CDR3 spans 18 residues. The DNA of the CDR3 is TGCGCCAGCAGACGATCGCCGGAAGGACAGGGAAGCACAGATACGCAGTATTTT. It encodes CASRRSPEGQGSTDTQYF.

The chain couples TRBV18 to TRBJ1-6; D not certain. The germline V gene has CDR1 KGHSH and CDR2 LQKENI. The CDR3 sequence is 13 residues long. The V and J ends lost 3 bases and 7 bases respectively, with 7 bases between them. CDR3 amino acids: CASSPDWNSPLHF. Here the CDR3 DNA reads TGTGCCAGCTCACCGGACTGGAATTCACCCCTCCACTTT.

This chain links TRBV18 with TRBJ1-2; 7 positions match TRBD1. V shed 3 bases and J 0 bases; nucleotides not matched to a gene: 4. The CDR3 totals 15 residues. CDR1 is KGHSH and CDR2 is LQKENI in the germline V gene. This CDR3 reads CASSPDRNSNYGYTF. The DNA for the CDR3 is TGTGCCAGCTCACCGGACAGGAACTCTAACTATGGCTACACCTTC.

V and J are TRBV30 and TRBJ2-3; 9 bases fit TRBD2. The V segment lost 5 bases and the J segment 8 bases; nucleotides outside the gene matches: 11. The CDR3 is 14 amino acids. Germline V gene data show CDR1 as GTSNPN and CDR2 as SVGIG (reference sequence). In DNA, the CDR3 is TGTGCCTGGGGTAATCTAGCGGGGCGGGGTACGCAGTATTTT. It is translated as CAWGNLAGRGTQYF. Based on the CDR3 plus reference TRBV30 and TRBJ2-3, the full variable domain is SQTIHQWPATLVQPVGSPLSLECTVEGTSNPNLYWYRQAAGRGLQLLFYSVGIGQISSEVPQNLSASRPQDRQFILSSKKLLLSDSGFYLCAWGNLAGRGTQYFGPGTRLTVL.

The J gene is TRBJ1-4, the V gene TRBV7-2, with TRBD1 identical over 7 bases. Trimming took 5 bases from V and 0 from J; bases not matched to a gene: 12. This CDR3 is built from 18 residues. Germline CDR1 is SGHTA and CDR2 is FQGNSA. DNA of the CDR3: TGTGCCAGCAGCCACCCCAGGGGGGAGTCCGCAACTAATGAAAAACTGTTTTTT. Protein product: CASSHPRGESATNEKLFF. The variable domain in full, with the rest retrieved from reference TRBV7-2 and TRBJ1-4, is GAGVSQSPSNKVTEKGKDVELRCDPISGHTALYWYRQSLGQGLEFLIYFQGNSAPDKSGLPSDRFSAERTGGSVSTLTIQRTQQEDSAVYLCASSHPRGESATNEKLFFGSGTQLSVL.

The rearrangement links TRBV30 to TRBJ1-6; maybe TRBD1 (5 bases). This CDR3 region has 15 residues. CDR1 GTSNPN and CDR2 SVGIG come from the germline V gene (reference sequence). V shed 7 bases and J shed 8 bases, with 21 bases lying between them. The chain's CDR3 is CASRGGSNIDSPLHF. In nucleotides, the CDR3 is TGTGCCTCTAGGGGCGGATCTAATATAGATTCACCCCTCCACTTT.

The rearrangement uses TRBV5-1 and TRBJ1-2, with 7 bases identical to TRBD1. The V segment lost 4 bases and the J segment 2 bases; nucleotides outside the gene matches: 5. Germline CDR1 is SGHRS and CDR2 is YFSETQ. This CDR3 contains 14 residues. CDR3 DNA: TGCGCCAGCAGCCCGTTGACAGGGAACTATGGCTACACCTTC. Its translation: CASSPLTGNYGYTF.